The 27 T cell receptor beta chains given below trace back to one sample, sequenced in a study of blood T cells in healthy people across ages. Alongside a J-beta primer mix, a sample-barcoded 5' primer served in a second PCR lasting about 7 to 11 cycles. TCRdb analysed the 5' RACE reads with MiXCR anew, one entry per CDR3 protein. This table holds 500,000 to 650,000 distinct CDR3 sequences, approximately 26% found once. These data also featured in a second study, about T cells of mothers and their children.

The specimen was blood. These receptors all come from a boy aged 2 to 10 in good health.

This clonotype showed up just a few times. The gene calls are TRBV7-9 and TRBJ2-1, with 11 positions matching TRBD1. Germline CDR1 is SEHNR and CDR2 is FQNEAQ (reference sequence). Losses at the gene ends were 3 bases for V and 7 bases for J; bases not matched to a gene: 5. The CDR3 has 15 residues. The CDR3 loop reads CASSFSDRGRNEQFF. Here the CDR3 DNA reads TGTGCCAGCAGCTTTTCGGACAGGGGGCGGAATGAGCAGTTCTTC.

This clonotype was seen only a few times. The rearrangement joins TRBV3-1 to TRBJ2-2, with D unresolved. CDR1 is LGHDT and CDR2 is YNNKEL in the germline V gene (reference sequence). The CDR3 length is 16 residues. Trimming took off 0 bases at V and 4 bases at J, with 12 bases between the two ends. The CDR3 region has the DNA TGTGCCAGCAGCCAAGAGAGGTCCCGAGGCACCGGGGAGCTGTTTTTT. Its translation: CASSQERSRGTGELFF.

In its sample, this clonotype was seen many times. J is TRBJ1-4 and V is TRBV14; possible D gene TRBD1, 6 bases. Germline V gene sequence: CDR1 SGHDN, CDR2 FVKESK. V lost 4 bases and J 1 base, leaving 13 bases between the germline ends. CDR3 size: 16 residues. In DNA form, the CDR3 reads TGTGCCAGCAGCCGCGGGGGGCCCGGAACTAATGAAAAACTGTTTTTT. Protein product: CASSRGGPGTNEKLFF.

This clonotype has a handful of counts. The V call is TRBV19, the J call TRBJ2-7; D is tentatively TRBD1 or TRBD2 (5 bases each). CDR1 LNHDA and CDR2 SQIVND come from the germline V gene (reference sequence). Trimming took 7 bases from V and 3 from J, leaving 13 bases between them. This CDR3 has 13 residues. For the CDR3, the DNA is TGTGCCAGTAATGGGGGAATGGGCTACGAGCAGTACTTC. It yields the protein CASNGGMGYEQYF.

This clonotype was counted only a few times. V usage is TRBV20-1 and J usage is TRBJ2-7; 9 positions match TRBD2. The ends lost 6 bases at V and 5 bases at J; junction bases unmatched: 11. The CDR3 runs to 14 residues. The germline CDR1 and CDR2 sequences are DFQATT and SNEGSKA (reference sequence). CDR3 bases: TGCAGTGCCGGTGGGGGGACTAGCATCGACGAGCAGTACTTC. It translates to CSAGGGTSIDEQYF.

In the case of this clonotype: Mismatch with germline at one junction end may stem from a read error. The chain employs TRBV5-1 and TRBJ1-5; 9 positions match TRBD1. CDR1 and CDR2 (germline): SGHRS, YFSETQ. This CDR3 spans 17 amino acids. CDR3 coding DNA: TGCGCCAGCAGTCCCGGACAGGGGCTTTTGGGCAATCACCCCCAGCATTTT. It is translated as CASSPGQGLLGNHPQHF.

The rearrangement joins TRBV29-1 to TRBJ2-5; D possibly corresponds to TRBD2 (5 bases). The CDR3 length is 14 residues. Germline V CDR1 and CDR2: SQVTM, ANQGSEA. Deletions cut 3 bases from V and 7 bases from J, with 18 bases between. The CDR3 DNA reads as TGCAGCGTTGATGCGGGCCAGATGGTGGGGACCCAGTACTTC. This gives the protein CSVDAGQMVGTQYF. The whole variable domain, remainder taken from reference TRBV29-1 and TRBJ2-5, is SAVISQKPSRDICQRGTSLTIQCQVDSQVTMMFWYRQQPGQSLTLIATANQGSEATYESGFVIDKFPISRPNLTFSTLTVSNMSPEDSSIYLCSVDAGQMVGTQYFGPGTRLLVL.

Only a few counts were recorded for this clonotype. The chain combines TRBV2 with TRBJ2-5; no reliable D call. The J call may be mistaken, given a closer DNA end match to TRBJ2-1. CDR1 is SNHLY, CDR2 FYNNEI, per germline. The CDR3 totals 15 residues. CDR3 DNA sequence: TGTGCCAGCAGTCCAACACGGGCTAGTCGAAATGAGCAGTTCTTC. Translated: CASSPTRASRNEQFF.

The chain is built from TRBV7-9 and TRBJ2-7; D might be TRBD1 or TRBD2, each matching 5 bases. The CDR3 is 15 residues long. V gave up 7 bases and J gave up 5 bases, with 21 bases separating them. Germline loops: CDR1 SEHNR, CDR2 FQNEAQ (reference sequence). The CDR3 protein is CASTPGVGTLHEQYF. DNA for the CDR3: TGTGCCAGCACCCCTGGAGTCGGGACCCTGCACGAGCAGTACTTC. The full variable domain, its missing parts supplied by reference TRBV7-9 and TRBJ2-7, is DTGVSQNPRHKITKRGQNVTFRCDPISEHNRLYWYRQTLGQGPEFLTYFQNEAQLEKSRLLSDRFSAERPKGSFSTLEIQRTEQGDSAMYLCASTPGVGTLHEQYFGPGTRLTVT.

In this sample, this clonotype turned up a few times. V usage is TRBV13 and J usage is TRBJ2-7; no firm D call. The ends were cut back, 4 bases at V and 9 bases at J, with 13 bases in the middle. Germline V gene sequence: CDR1 PRHDT, CDR2 FYEKMQ (reference sequence). The CDR3 is made up of 12 amino acids. As DNA, the CDR3 is TGTGCCAGCAGCTGGCAGGACCCCCGGCAGTACTTC. Translating gives CASSWQDPRQYF. Full variable domain (outside the CDR3, taken from reference TRBV13 and TRBJ2-7): AAGVIQSPRHLIKEKRETATLKCYPIPRHDTVYWYQQGPGQDPQFLISFYEKMQSDKGSIPDRFSAQQFSDYHSELNMSSLELGDSALYFCASSWQDPRQYFGPGTRLTVT.

The chain links TRBV29-1 to TRBJ2-1; D is perhaps TRBD2 (5 bases). The J call may not be correct, given that the DNA end is closer to TRBJ2-7. Germline V CDR1 and CDR2: SQVTM, ANQGSEA. CDR3 length equals 12 residues. The CDR3 region has the DNA TGCAGCGTTGCTCGAGGGCCCCTCGAGCAGTACTTC. It codes for CSVARGPLEQYF.

This clonotype was counted many times. The chain uses TRBV20-1 and TRBJ2-1, with D unresolved. Trimming pared 6 bases from V and 7 bases from J, leaving 7 bases between. CDR1 and CDR2 from the germline V gene are DFQATT and SNEGSKA (reference sequence). The CDR3 totals 10 residues. This CDR3 reads CSAFSNEQFF. CDR3 in DNA: TGCAGTGCATTCTCGAATGAGCAGTTCTTC.

The chain employs TRBV6-1 and TRBJ2-4; D call uncertain. V gave up 8 bases and J gave up 0 bases, with 11 bases separating them. The CDR3 has 14 residues. The germline V gene has CDR1 MNHNS and CDR2 SASEGT. In nucleotides, the CDR3 is TGTGCCAGCGAGTGGGGTCTAGCCAAAAACATTCAGTACTTC. This codes for CASEWGLAKNIQYF.

A note on this clonotype: This may be a read error, as it is one base from a much larger clone. The rearrangement uses TRBV3-1 and TRBJ2-7; D possibly corresponds to TRBD2 (6 bases). CDR3 length: 14 amino acids. Germline values: CDR1 LGHDT, CDR2 YNNKEL (reference sequence). V lost 4 bases and J 1 base, leaving 11 bases between the germline ends. CDR3 sequence reads: CASSPPGRSYEQYF. The CDR3 region has the DNA TGTGCCAGCAGCCCGCCGGGGAGGTCCTACGAGCAGTACTTC.

The sample holds one count of this clonotype. The chain links TRBV28 to TRBJ2-3; 9 nucleotides match TRBD1. The CDR3 consists of 17 residues. Germline V gene sequence: CDR1 MDHEN, CDR2 SYDVKM. With 5 bases clipped from V and 3 bases from J, the junction kept 12 bases outside the gene matches. The CDR3: CASSPQGDRVWTDTQYF. For the CDR3, the DNA is TGTGCCAGCAGTCCACAAGGGGACAGGGTATGGACAGATACGCAGTATTTT.

The table lists this clonotype with many counts. CDR3 amino acids: CASSGAYEQYF. CDR3 nucleotide sequence: TGTGCCAGCTCGGGAGCCTACGAGCAGTACTTC. The V gene is TRBV7-9, the J gene TRBJ2-7, with D possibly TRBD2 on 6 matching bases. Trimming stripped 8 bases from V and 2 bases from J, with 7 bases between. Per the germline V gene, CDR1 is SEHNR and CDR2 is FQNEAQ (reference sequence). The CDR3 extends over 11 amino acids.

This sequence joins TRBV12-3 or TRBV12-4 and TRBJ1-1; no clear D. This CDR3 contains 12 residues. Trimming took 6 bases from V and 4 from J, leaving 9 bases between them. CDR3: CASRWEFTEAFF. The CDR3 DNA is TGTGCCAGCAGGTGGGAATTCACTGAAGCTTTCTTT.

This clonotype showed up just a few times. This chain uses TRBV7-2 with TRBJ2-7, with D unresolved. The length of the CDR3 is 13 residues. The ends were cut back, 1 base at V and 3 bases at J, with 7 bases in the middle. Germline-derived CDR1 and CDR2 are SGHTA and FQGNSA. CDR3 region: CASSLGRNYEQYF. The DNA for the CDR3 is TGTGCCAGCAGCTTAGGCCGCAACTACGAGCAGTACTTC.

This clonotype has a handful of counts. This rearrangement joins TRBV12-3 or TRBV12-4 to TRBJ1-2, with 9 bases aligning to TRBD1. This CDR3 comprises 16 residues. J lost 2 bases, V lost 6 bases, and 10 bases had no gene match. The CDR3, as DNA: TGTGCCAGCAGCAGCCCCGGACAGGGGTACAACTATGGCTACACCTTC. This encodes CASSSPGQGYNYGYTF.

This clonotype was picked up a small number of times. The chain carries TRBV9 and TRBJ2-4; no clear D gene. Looked up from germline, CDR1 is SGDLS and CDR2 is YYNGEE. V lost 4 bases and J lost 7, with 18 bases in between. This CDR3 contains 15 residues. CDR3 DNA sequence: TGTGCCAGCAGCCCTTCGTCCGGGCCTGAGAACATTCAGTACTTC. Amino acid sequence: CASSPSSGPENIQYF.

This chain uses TRBV29-1 with TRBJ2-1; D is uncertain. This CDR3 spans 11 amino acids. Trimming stripped 3 bases from V and 5 bases from J, with 5 bases between. Germline CDR1 reads SQVTM; CDR2 reads ANQGSEA. In DNA, the CDR3 is TGCAGCGTTGACGAGAACAATGAGCAGTTCTTC. Its protein is CSVDENNEQFF.

The chain uses TRBV5-5 and TRBJ1-1; possible D gene TRBD1, 5 bases. Germline V gives CDR1 SGHKS, CDR2 YYEKEE (reference sequence). The CDR3 sequence is 14 residues long. Deletions cut 2 bases from V and 8 bases from J, with 16 bases between. As DNA, the CDR3 is TGTGCCAGCAGCTTACATATAGGGGTTATGGAAGCTTTCTTT. Translated, it gives CASSLHIGVMEAFF.

The sample holds a few counts of this clonotype. The rearrangement uses TRBV4-3 and TRBJ2-1, with a tentative D call TRBD2 (5 bases). CDR3 length: 14 amino acids. With 1 base removed from V and 10 bases from J, the gap between germline ends came to 14 bases. Germline CDR1 LGHNA, CDR2 YSLEER. The CDR3 reads CASSQVTWESEQFF. Written as DNA, the CDR3 is TGCGCCAGCAGCCAAGTGACCTGGGAGTCAGAGCAGTTCTTC.

This clonotype occurred a few times. The chain recombines TRBV29-1 with TRBJ2-3; D gene unclear. The CDR3 spans 10 residues. In germline, CDR1 is SQVTM, CDR2 ANQGSEA. V lost 4 bases and J 6 bases, leaving 5 bases between the germline ends. The DNA for the CDR3 is TGCAGCGTTGTCGGGGATACGCAGTATTTT. Its protein product is CSVVGDTQYF.

The rearrangement joins TRBV20-1 to TRBJ2-6; no reliable D call. The length of the CDR3 is 14 residues. Germline CDR1 reads DFQATT; CDR2 reads SNEGSKA (reference sequence). Trimming shortened V by 4 bases and J by 0 bases, and 7 bases separated the two germline ends. CDR3 residues: CSANGRSGANVLTF. The CDR3 region has the DNA TGCAGTGCTAACGGCCGCTCTGGGGCCAACGTCCTGACTTTC.

The rearrangement links TRBV7-2 to TRBJ2-3; 11 positions agree with TRBD2. This CDR3 contains 17 residues. Germline CDR1 is SGHTA and CDR2 is FQGNSA. Trimming at V came to 3 bases and at J to 0 bases, leaving 5 bases not matched to a gene. The CDR3 coding sequence is TGTGCCAGCAGCTTGCTGGGACTAGCGGTTAGCACAGATACGCAGTATTTT. It codes for CASSLLGLAVSTDTQYF.

This clonotype was observed a handful of times. The V and J genes are TRBV2 and TRBJ1-4, with D maybe TRBD1 (6 bases). CDR3 length: 14 amino acids. The V end was cut by 3 bases, the J end by 7 bases, with 12 bases between. Germline V gene data show CDR1 as SNHLY and CDR2 as FYNNEI. CDR3: CASSDGRRGEKLFF. The CDR3 DNA reads as TGTGCCAGCAGTGATGGGCGCAGGGGTGAAAAACTGTTTTTT.